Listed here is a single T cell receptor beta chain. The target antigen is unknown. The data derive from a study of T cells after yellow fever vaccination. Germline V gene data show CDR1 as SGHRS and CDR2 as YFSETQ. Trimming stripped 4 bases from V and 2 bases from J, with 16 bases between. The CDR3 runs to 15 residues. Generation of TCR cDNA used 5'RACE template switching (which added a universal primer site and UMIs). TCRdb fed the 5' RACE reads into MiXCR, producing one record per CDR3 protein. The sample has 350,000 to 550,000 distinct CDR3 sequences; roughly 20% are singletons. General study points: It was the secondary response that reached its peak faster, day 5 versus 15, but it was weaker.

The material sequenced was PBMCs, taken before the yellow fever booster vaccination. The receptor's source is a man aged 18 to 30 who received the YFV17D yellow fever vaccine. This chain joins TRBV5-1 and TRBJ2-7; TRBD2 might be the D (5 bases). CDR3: CASSVDGGQTYEQYV. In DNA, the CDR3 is TGCGCCAGCAGCGTGGATGGAGGCCAAACCTACGAGCAGTACGTC.